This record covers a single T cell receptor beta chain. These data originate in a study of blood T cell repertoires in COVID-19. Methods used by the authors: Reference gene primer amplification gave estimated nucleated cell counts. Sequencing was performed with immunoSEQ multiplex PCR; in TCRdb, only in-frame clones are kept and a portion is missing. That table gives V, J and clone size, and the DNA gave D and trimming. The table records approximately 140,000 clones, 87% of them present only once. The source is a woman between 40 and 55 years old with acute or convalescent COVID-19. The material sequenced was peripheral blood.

The CDR3 bases are TGTGCCAGCAGTTACAGGCTCGGACTAGCGGGAGAGGGGCAAGAGACCCAGTACTTC. This translates into CASSYRLGLAGEGQETQYF. The rearrangement uses TRBV6-2 or TRBV6-3 and TRBJ2-5, with 13 bases aligning to TRBD2. The CDR3 has 19 amino acids. Per the germline V gene, CDR1 is MNHEY and CDR2 is SVGEGT. Trimming removed 2 bases from V and 2 bases from J; junction bases left unmatched: 11.